This TCR beta chain came from a study of Ad26.COV2.S vaccination and SARS-CoV-2 variants. Study outcomes and limitations: People given the vaccine had a wider spike-specific TCR breadth than placebo recipients did. CD8+ and CD4+ T cells specific for spike reportedly responded with substantial breadth after vaccination. The TCR breadth and depth analyses may have understated or missed part of the total T cell responses. Researchers reported similar non-spike TCR breadth in vaccine and placebo recipients.

Generated by immunoSEQ multiplex PCR, the TCRdb table keeps only in-frame clones and is missing some. The sample has hundreds of thousands of clones; about 91% are singletons. This CDR3 has 15 residues. Per the germline V gene, CDR1 is SGHDT and CDR2 is YYEEEE. The V and J ends lost 3 bases and 2 bases respectively, with 13 bases between them. On this clone itself: Its cognate antigen is unknown.

This sequence originates from a human donor who had recovered from COVID-19. The gene calls are TRBV5-6 and TRBJ2-3; a weak D match, TRBD2 (5 bases). The sequencing here drew on peripheral blood, taken after recovery from COVID-19. The CDR3 protein is CASSSLAENTDTQYF. CDR3 nucleotides: TGTGCCAGCAGCTCCCTAGCAGAGAACACAGATACGCAGTATTTT.